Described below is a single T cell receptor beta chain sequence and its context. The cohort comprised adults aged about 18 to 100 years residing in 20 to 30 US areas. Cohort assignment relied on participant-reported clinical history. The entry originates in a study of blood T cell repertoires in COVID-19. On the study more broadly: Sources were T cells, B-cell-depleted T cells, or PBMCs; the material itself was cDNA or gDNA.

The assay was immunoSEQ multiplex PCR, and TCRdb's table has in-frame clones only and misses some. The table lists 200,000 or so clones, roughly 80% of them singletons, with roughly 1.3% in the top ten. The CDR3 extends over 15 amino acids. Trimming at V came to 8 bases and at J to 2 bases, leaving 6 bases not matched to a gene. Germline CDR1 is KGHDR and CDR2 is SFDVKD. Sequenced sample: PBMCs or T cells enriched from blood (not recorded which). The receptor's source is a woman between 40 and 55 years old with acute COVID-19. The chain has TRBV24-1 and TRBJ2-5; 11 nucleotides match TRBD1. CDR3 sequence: CATIRTGGFQETQYF. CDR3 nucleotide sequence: TGTGCCACCATTCGGACAGGGGGCTTTCAAGAGACCCAGTACTTC.